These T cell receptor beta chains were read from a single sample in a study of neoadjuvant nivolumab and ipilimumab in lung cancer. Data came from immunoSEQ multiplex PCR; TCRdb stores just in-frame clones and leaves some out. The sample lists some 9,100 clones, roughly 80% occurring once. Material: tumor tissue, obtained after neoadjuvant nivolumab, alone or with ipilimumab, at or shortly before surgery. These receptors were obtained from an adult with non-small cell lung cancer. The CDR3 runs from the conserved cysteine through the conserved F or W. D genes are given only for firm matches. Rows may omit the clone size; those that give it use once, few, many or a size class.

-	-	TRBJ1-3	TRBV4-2	CASSGRGLSSGNTIYF	TGTGCCAGCAGCGGACGGGGACTGAGCTCTGGAAACACCATATATTTT
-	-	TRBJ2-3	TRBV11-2	CASSTFPTDTQYF	TGTGCCAGCAGCACCTTCCCCACAGATACGCAGTATTTT
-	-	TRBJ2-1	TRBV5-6	CASGVGRLSDEQFF	TGTGCCAGCGGGGTGGGCCGCCTCTCGGATGAGCAGTTCTTC
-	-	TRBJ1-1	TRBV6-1	CASSGAGTPNTEAFF	TGTGCCAGCAGTGGGGCCGGGACACCGAACACTGAAGCTTTCTTT
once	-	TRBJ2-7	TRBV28	CASNPGLFRTYEQYF	TGTGCCAGCAACCCAGGGTTATTTCGGACCTACGAGCAGTACTTC
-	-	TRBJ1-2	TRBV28	CASRPPLWSYTF	TGTGCCAGCAGACCCCCACTTTGGAGCTACACCTTC
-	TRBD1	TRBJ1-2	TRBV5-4	CASRRQGTYGYTF	TGTGCCAGCAGGCGACAGGGGACCTATGGCTACACCTTC
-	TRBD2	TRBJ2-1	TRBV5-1	CASSFMAGGPRGEQFF	TGCGCCAGCAGCTTTATGGCGGGAGGCCCCCGCGGTGAGCAGTTCTTC
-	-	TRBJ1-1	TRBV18	CASSPAGTEAFF	TGTGCCAGCTCACCGGCGGGAACTGAAGCTTTCTTT
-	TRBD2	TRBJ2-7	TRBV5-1	CASSSRLAEGYEQYF	TGCGCCAGCAGCTCAAGACTAGCGGAAGGGTACGAGCAGTACTTC
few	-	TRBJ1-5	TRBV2	CASSERAGWIYSNQPQHF	TGTGCCAGCAGTGAACGGGCAGGTTGGATTTATAGCAATCAGCCCCAGCATTTT
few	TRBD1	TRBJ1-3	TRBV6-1	CAIVSGQGANTIYF	TGTGCCATCGTTTCCGGACAGGGGGCAAACACCATATATTTT
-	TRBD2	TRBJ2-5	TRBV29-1	CSLGAGEETQYF	TGCAGCCTTGGGGCGGGAGAAGAGACCCAGTACTTC
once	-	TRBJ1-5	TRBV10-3	CAISAGGGYDQPQHF	TGTGCCATCAGTGCAGGAGGGGGATACGATCAGCCCCAGCATTTT
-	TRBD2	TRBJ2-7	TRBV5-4	CASSLRTSGNHEQYF	TGTGCCAGCAGCTTAAGGACTAGCGGGAACCACGAGCAGTACTTC
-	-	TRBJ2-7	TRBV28	CASSSPGANPYEQYF	TGTGCCAGCAGCTCGCCAGGGGCGAACCCCTACGAGCAGTACTTC
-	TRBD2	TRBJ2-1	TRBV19	CASSETTSGSMGDEQFF	TGTGCCAGTAGCGAGACGACTAGCGGGAGTATGGGCGATGAGCAGTTCTTC
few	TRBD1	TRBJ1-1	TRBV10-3	CAISDSGTGPRAFF	TGTGCCATCAGTGACTCCGGGACAGGGCCTAGGGCTTTCTTT
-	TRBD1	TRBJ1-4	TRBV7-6	CASSPRQGEGNEKLFF	TGTGCCAGCAGCCCTCGACAGGGGGAGGGTAATGAAAAACTGTTTTTT
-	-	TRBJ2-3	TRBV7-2	CASSPYTTDTQYF	TGTGCCAGCAGCCCATACACGACAGATACGCAGTATTTT
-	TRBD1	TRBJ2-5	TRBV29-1	CSVISGQGAETQYF	TGCAGCGTAATAAGCGGACAGGGAGCAGAGACCCAGTACTTC
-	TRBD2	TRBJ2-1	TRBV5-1	CASSLLAGGSDNEQFF	TGCGCCAGCAGCTTGTTGGCGGGAGGGTCCGACAATGAGCAGTTCTTC
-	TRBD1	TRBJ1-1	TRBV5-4	CASSLGWTGGDTEAFF	TGTGCCAGCAGCCTGGGATGGACAGGAGGTGACACTGAAGCTTTCTTT
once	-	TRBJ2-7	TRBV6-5	CASSFQGITYEQYF	TGTGCCAGCAGTTTCCAGGGCATCACCTACGAGCAGTACTTC
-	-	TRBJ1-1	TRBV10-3	CAISESGRDTEAFF	TGTGCCATCAGTGAGTCGGGTCGGGACACTGAAGCTTTCTTT
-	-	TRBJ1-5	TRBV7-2	CASSLMSDRNQPQHF	TGTGCCAGCAGCTTAATGTCAGACCGGAATCAGCCCCAGCATTTT
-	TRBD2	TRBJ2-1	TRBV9	CASSVGLAGYNEQFF	TGTGCCAGCAGCGTAGGACTAGCGGGCTACAATGAGCAGTTCTTC
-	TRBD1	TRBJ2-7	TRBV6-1	CASSEPPGQGGYEQYF	TGTGCCAGCAGTGAACCCCCGGGACAGGGAGGCTACGAGCAGTACTTC
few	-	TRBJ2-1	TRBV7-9	CASSPWYEQFF	TGTGCCAGCAGCCCTTGGTATGAGCAGTTCTTC
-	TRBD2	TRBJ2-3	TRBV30	CAWAGTSDFTDTQYF	TGTGCCTGGGCCGGGACTAGCGACTTCACAGATACGCAGTATTTT
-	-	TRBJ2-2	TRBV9	CASSSTGELFF	TGTGCCAGCAGCTCTACCGGGGAGCTGTTTTTT
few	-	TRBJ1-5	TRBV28	CASSPNGGNQPQHF	TGTGCCAGCAGTCCCAACGGGGGCAATCAGCCCCAGCATTTT
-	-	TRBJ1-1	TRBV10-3	CAIKDPNTEAFF	TGTGCCATCAAAGACCCGAACACTGAAGCTTTCTTT
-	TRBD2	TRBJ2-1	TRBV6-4	CASSDLGGKDEQFF	TGTGCCAGCAGTGACCTCGGGGGGAAAGATGAGCAGTTCTTC
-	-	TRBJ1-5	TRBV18	CASSPEADQPQHF	TGTGCCAGCTCACCCGAAGCTGATCAGCCCCAGCATTTT
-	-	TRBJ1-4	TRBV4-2	CASSQPADRGGKLFF	TGTGCCAGCAGCCAACCGGCGGACAGAGGAGGAAAACTGTTTTTT
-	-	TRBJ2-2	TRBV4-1	CASQEEGWGRHTGELFF	TGCGCCAGCCAAGAGGAAGGTTGGGGCAGGCACACCGGGGAGCTGTTTTTT
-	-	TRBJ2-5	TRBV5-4	CASSLVTGTETQYF	TGTGCCAGCAGCTTGGTAACGGGGACGGAGACCCAGTACTTC
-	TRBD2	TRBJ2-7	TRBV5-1	CASSLVASGLGEQYF	TGCGCCAGCAGCTTGGTTGCTAGCGGCTTAGGCGAGCAGTACTTC
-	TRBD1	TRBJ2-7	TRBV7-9	CASSHEGQGASSLEQYF	TGTGCCAGCAGCCACGAGGGACAGGGGGCGTCCTCTCTCGAGCAGTACTTC
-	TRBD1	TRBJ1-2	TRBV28	CASSLTTGRYTF	TGTGCCAGCAGTTTAACGACAGGGCGCTACACCTTC
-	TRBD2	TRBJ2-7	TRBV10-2	CASSEGRLAGGPAYEQYF	TGCGCCAGCAGTGAGGGGAGGCTAGCGGGAGGCCCTGCCTACGAGCAGTACTTC